The 13 T cell receptor beta chains below come from one sample, sequenced in a study of OX40 agonist ivuxolimab in advanced cancers. The table came from immunoSEQ multiplex PCR; TCRdb's copy has only in-frame clones and leaves some out. The sample yields roughly 93,000 clones, more than 80% seen once. Sequenced material: CD4+ or CD8+ T cells sorted from blood, taken in a trial of the OX40 agonist ivuxolimab. Receptor source: an adult with an advanced solid tumor such as melanoma, head and neck, liver or kidney cancer.

V is TRBV6-1 and J is TRBJ2-4, with D maybe TRBD1 (5 bases). The CDR3 has 14 amino acids. CDR1 is MNHNS and CDR2 is SASEGT in the germline V gene. V shed 0 bases and J shed 9 bases, with 12 bases lying between them. The CDR3 DNA reads TGTGCCAGCAGTGAAGCGTCCCAAGGGGCCATTCAGTACTTC. Residues: CASSEASQGAIQYF.

The chain employs TRBV7-2 and TRBJ2-2, with 13 bases lining up with TRBD2. Germline CDR1 and CDR2: SGHTA and FQGNSA. V dropped 5 bases and J dropped 7; count of bases not matched to a gene: 10. This CDR3 is 17 amino acids long. The CDR3 here is CASSPFGLAGVGGELFF. The CDR3 DNA reads TGTGCCAGCAGCCCCTTCGGACTAGCGGGGGTGGGCGGGGAGCTGTTTTTT.

V and J are TRBV19 and TRBJ2-7; tentatively, D is TRBD1 or TRBD2 (5 bases each). This CDR3 has 16 residues. Trimming took 1 base from V and 7 from J, leaving 20 bases between them. From germline, CDR1 is LNHDA and CDR2 SQIVND (reference sequence). This CDR3 is CASSIVRDPSPGEQYF. CDR3 DNA: TGTGCCAGTAGTATAGTCCGGGACCCCTCACCGGGAGAGCAGTACTTC.

This clone was seen a handful of times. The rearrangement uses TRBV5-1 and TRBJ1-2; 9 bases fit TRBD1. This CDR3 has 14 residues. The J segment lost 5 bases and the V segment lost 4 bases, leaving 6 bases of the junction unmatched. Germline V CDR1 and CDR2: SGHRS, YFSETQ. In DNA, the CDR3 is TGCGCCAGCAGCGGGGGGACAGGGCCTTATGGCTACACCTTC. Translation gives CASSGGTGPYGYTF.

This rearrangement joins TRBV19 to TRBJ2-1; D is tentatively TRBD1 or TRBD2 (5 bases each). This CDR3 contains 13 residues. V was trimmed by 5 bases and J by 10 bases, leaving 15 bases between them. Germline values: CDR1 LNHDA, CDR2 SQIVND (reference sequence). The CDR3 region has the DNA TGTGCCAGTAGTTGGTTTCTAGGGGACGAGCAGTTCTTC. Residues: CASSWFLGDEQFF.

The chain joins TRBV7-7 to TRBJ2-3, with 8 bases that match TRBD2. After removal of 4 bases from V and 3 bases from J, the junction contained 9 bases not matched to a gene. This CDR3 spans 16 amino acids. Per germline, CDR1 SSHAT and CDR2 FNYEAQ (reference sequence). The CDR3 DNA reads as TGTGCCAGCAGCTCGACCGGCGGGGGGAAAACAGATACGCAGTATTTT. Encoded protein: CASSSTGGGKTDTQYF.

The gene calls are TRBV2 and TRBJ1-1; the match to TRBD1 covers 9 bases. The germline V gene encodes CDR1 SNHLY and CDR2 FYNNEI. The CDR3 sequence is 16 residues long. Losses at the gene ends were 1 base for V and 2 bases for J; bases not matched to a gene: 5. CDR3 nucleotide sequence: TGTGCCAGCAGTGAAGTGGGACAGGGACTTAACACTGAAGCTTTCTTT. This encodes CASSEVGQGLNTEAFF. Variable domain in full (rest from reference TRBV2 and TRBJ1-1): EPEVTQTPSHQVTQMGQEVILRCVPISNHLYFYWYRQILGQKVEFLVSFYNNEISEKSEIFDDQFSVERPDGSNFTLKIRSTKLEDSAMYFCASSEVGQGLNTEAFFGQGTRLTVV.

J is TRBJ1-1 and V is TRBV19; 12 nucleotides match TRBD1. V dropped 9 bases and J dropped 4; count of bases not matched to a gene: 9. Per the germline V gene, CDR1 is LNHDA and CDR2 is SQIVND (reference sequence). The CDR3 is made up of 15 amino acids. CDR3 sequence reads: CASSRDRGHVTEAFF. CDR3 nucleotide sequence: TGTGCCAGCTCGAGGGACAGGGGGCACGTCACTGAAGCTTTCTTT.

CDR3 amino acids: CASSESRLTGELFF. CDR3 nucleotide sequence: TGCGCCAGCAGTGAGTCTCGGTTAACCGGGGAGCTGTTTTTT. V usage is TRBV10-2 and J usage is TRBJ2-2; no clear D. Trimming left V 0 bases short and J 5 bases short, with 7 bases between. This CDR3 region has 14 residues. Germline assignment: CDR1 WSHSY and CDR2 SAAADI.

This clone has just one count. The V and J genes are TRBV5-1 and TRBJ2-2; 7 bases match TRBD2. Germline V gene lookup returns CDR1 SGHRS and CDR2 YFSETQ. The CDR3 is 14 residues long. V was pared by 4 bases and J by 5 bases, with 5 bases of the junction left unmatched. The CDR3 DNA is TGCGCCAGCAGCCCCCTCGGGGGGACCGGGGAGCTGTTTTTT. Translation: CASSPLGGTGELFF.

This clone appeared once. The chain uses TRBV5-8 and TRBJ1-3; unclear D gene. V lost 4 bases, J lost 2 bases, and 16 bases lay in between. The length of the CDR3 is 16 residues. In germline, CDR1 is SGHTS, CDR2 YDEGEE. CDR3: CASSPPGWETGNTIYF. Written as DNA, the CDR3 is TGTGCCAGCAGCCCCCCCGGGTGGGAGACTGGAAACACCATATATTTT.

V gene TRBV6-6 combines with J gene TRBJ1-3, with TRBD1 as a possible D gene (5 bases). V lost 2 bases to trimming and J lost 3 bases, with 11 bases between them. The length of the CDR3 is 15 residues. Per the germline V gene, CDR1 is MNHNY and CDR2 is SVGAGI (reference sequence). The CDR3 region has the DNA TGTGCCAGCAGTTACGTCCAAGGGGTTGGAAACACCATATATTTT. Its protein product is CASSYVQGVGNTIYF.

The V gene is TRBV7-2, the J gene TRBJ1-2; 8 bases are a match to TRBD1. The length of the CDR3 is 15 residues. Germline CDR1 reads SGHTA; CDR2 reads FQGNSA. V trimming: 0 bases; J trimming: 7 bases; junction bases outside the gene matches: 7. The CDR3 DNA is TGTGCCAGCAGCTTAGCCCAGGGGGCGCGGGGTGGCTACACCTTC. It yields the protein CASSLAQGARGGYTF. The whole variable domain, remainder taken from reference TRBV7-2 and TRBJ1-2, is GAGVSQSPSNKVTEKGKDVELRCDPISGHTALYWYRQSLGQGLEFLIYFQGNSAPDKSGLPSDRFSAERTGGSVSTLTIQRTQQEDSAVYLCASSLAQGARGGYTFGSGTRLTVV.